Below, one T cell receptor beta chain is given with its context. Germline-derived CDR1 and CDR2 are SGDLS and YYNGEE. The CDR3 length is 14 residues. Trimming took 2 bases from V and 3 from J; bases not matched to a gene: 3. The repertoire was sequenced with immunoSEQ multiplex PCR; TCRdb's copy has only in-frame clones and lacks some. The sample has 65,000 to 95,000 clones; about 98% are singletons. This entry comes from a study of technical replicates of blood from a handful of donors. The chain has TRBV9 and TRBJ2-7; 9 bases are shared with TRBD2. This TCR was sampled from a human donor in good health. Sequencing was performed on T cells isolated from PBMCs. The CDR3 sequence: CASSVGTSYYEQYF. CDR3 in DNA: TGTGCCAGCAGCGTCGGGACTAGCTACTACGAGCAGTACTTC.